The clone carrying this T cell receptor beta chain was found once. Trimming took 10 bases from V and 7 from J, leaving 22 bases between them. Germline V gives CDR1 SNHLY, CDR2 FYNNEI. This CDR3 is built from 14 residues. A sample-barcoded 5' primer and a J-beta primer mix were used in a second PCR of about 7 to 11 cycles. TCRdb called the 5' RACE reads again in MiXCR, with one record for every CDR3 protein. The sample carries 700,000 or so distinct CDR3 sequences, roughly 43% recorded once. This sample was taken from a study of blood T cells in healthy people across ages. The V and J genes are TRBV2 and TRBJ1-2; D perhaps matches TRBD1 (5 bases). The sample was blood. The TCR sequence derives from a man older than 75 in good health. The CDR3 region is CATNPINGGGGYTF. The CDR3, as DNA: TGTGCCACCAACCCCATAAACGGGGGAGGTGGCTACACCTTC.